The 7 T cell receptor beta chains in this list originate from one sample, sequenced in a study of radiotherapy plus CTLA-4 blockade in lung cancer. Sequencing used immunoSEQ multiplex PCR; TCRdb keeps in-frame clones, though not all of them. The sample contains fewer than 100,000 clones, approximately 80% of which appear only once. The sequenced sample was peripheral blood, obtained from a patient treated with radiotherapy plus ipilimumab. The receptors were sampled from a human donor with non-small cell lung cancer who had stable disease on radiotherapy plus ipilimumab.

CDR3 protein: CASSLDRKGGYTF. CDR3 bases: TGTGCCAGCAGTTTAGACCGGAAAGGCGGCTACACCTTC. The V gene is TRBV28, the J gene TRBJ1-2; D unresolved. The CDR3 is 13 amino acids. Germline V gives CDR1 MDHEN, CDR2 SYDVKM. Trimming stripped 2 bases from V and 8 bases from J, with 12 bases between.

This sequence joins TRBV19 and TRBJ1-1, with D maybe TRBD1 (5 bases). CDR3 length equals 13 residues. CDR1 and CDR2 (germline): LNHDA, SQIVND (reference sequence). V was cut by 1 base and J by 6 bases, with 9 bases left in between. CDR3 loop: CASSIVGDAEAFF. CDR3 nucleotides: TGTGCCAGTAGTATAGTAGGGGACGCTGAAGCTTTCTTT.

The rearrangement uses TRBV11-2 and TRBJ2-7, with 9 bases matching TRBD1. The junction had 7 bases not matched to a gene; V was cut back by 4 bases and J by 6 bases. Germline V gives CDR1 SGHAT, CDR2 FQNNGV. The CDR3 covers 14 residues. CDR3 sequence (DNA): TGTGCCAGCAGCTCCACCGGGACAGGGCTCGAGCAGTACTTC. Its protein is CASSSTGTGLEQYF. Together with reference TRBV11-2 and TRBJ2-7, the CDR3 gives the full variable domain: EAGVAQSPRYKIIEKRQSVAFWCNPISGHATLYWYQQILGQGPKLLIQFQNNGVVDDSQLPKDRFSAERLKGVDSTLKIQPAKLEDSAVYLCASSSTGTGLEQYFGPGTRLTVT.

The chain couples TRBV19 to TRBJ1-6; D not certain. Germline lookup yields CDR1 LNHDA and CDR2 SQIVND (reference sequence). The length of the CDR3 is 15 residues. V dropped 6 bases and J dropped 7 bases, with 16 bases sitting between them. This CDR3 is CASRSLDPLNSPLHF. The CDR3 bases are TGTGCCAGTAGATCCTTGGACCCGCTCAATTCACCCCTCCACTTT.

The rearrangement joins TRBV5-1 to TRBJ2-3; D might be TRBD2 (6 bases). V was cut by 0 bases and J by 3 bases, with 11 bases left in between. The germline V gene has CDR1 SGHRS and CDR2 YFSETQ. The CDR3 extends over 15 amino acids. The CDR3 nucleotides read TGCGCCAGCAGCTTGGTTGGAGGGATTACAGATACGCAGTATTTT. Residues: CASSLVGGITDTQYF.

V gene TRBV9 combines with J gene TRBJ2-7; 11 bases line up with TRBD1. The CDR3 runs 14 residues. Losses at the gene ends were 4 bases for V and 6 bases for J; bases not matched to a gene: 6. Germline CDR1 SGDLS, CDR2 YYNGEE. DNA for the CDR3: TGTGCCAGCAGCCCACGGACAGGGGGCGGCGAGCAGTACTTC. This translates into CASSPRTGGGEQYF.

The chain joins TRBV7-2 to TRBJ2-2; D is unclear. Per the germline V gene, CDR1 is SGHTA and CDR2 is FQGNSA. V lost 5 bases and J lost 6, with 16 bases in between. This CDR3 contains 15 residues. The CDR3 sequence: CASSMRGQLAGELFF. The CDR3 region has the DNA TGTGCCAGCAGCATGCGCGGCCAATTAGCCGGGGAGCTGTTTTTT.